Listed below are T cell receptor beta chains from one sample, sequenced in a study of T cells expressing NK-cell markers. From its re-call of the 5' RACE reads, TCRdb lists each CDR3 protein once, without DNA. The table for this sample gives 300,000 to 450,000 distinct CDR3 sequences. The specimen sequenced was blood T cells: a sorted CD56 or NKG2C T cell subset, CD4+ or CD8+ T cells, or bulk PBMC T cells (not recorded which). The receptors were gathered from a man aged 18-70 years in good health. The CDR3 runs from the conserved cysteine through the conserved F or W.

j_call: TRBJ2-7; v_call: TRBV29-1; cdr3_aa: CSVGEFGTGDYEQYF
j_call: TRBJ1-5; v_call: TRBV20-1; cdr3_aa: CSARSPGRISNQPQHF
j_call: TRBJ2-1; v_call: TRBV4-1; cdr3_aa: CASSPLTGLTYWEQFF
j_call: TRBJ1-2; v_call: TRBV20-1; cdr3_aa: CSATSGTAYGYTF
j_call: TRBJ2-1; v_call: TRBV20-1; cdr3_aa: CSASPWTSGGNEQFF
j_call: TRBJ2-2; v_call: TRBV10-1; cdr3_aa: CASLSLPGELFF
j_call: TRBJ1-2; v_call: TRBV6-2/TRBV6-3; cdr3_aa: CASRDAGTHYGYTF
j_call: TRBJ1-5; v_call: TRBV7-2; cdr3_aa: CASSKHPAGYAQPQHF
j_call: TRBJ2-7; v_call: TRBV6-5; cdr3_aa: CASSLVAGGFNEQYF
j_call: TRBJ2-5; v_call: TRBV7-2; cdr3_aa: CASSLGTSIETQYF
j_call: TRBJ1-2; v_call: TRBV9; cdr3_aa: CASSVSNYGYTF
j_call: TRBJ2-7; v_call: TRBV10-3; cdr3_aa: CAISDRGYEQYF
j_call: TRBJ2-3; v_call: TRBV5-6; cdr3_aa: CASSLFGQSDWDTQYF
j_call: TRBJ1-6; v_call: TRBV9; cdr3_aa: CASSAQGNPSNSPLHF
j_call: TRBJ1-2; v_call: TRBV6-1; cdr3_aa: CASKDATGRYGYTF
j_call: TRBJ2-1; v_call: TRBV6-1; cdr3_aa: CASRRAVGYGEQFF
j_call: TRBJ1-4; v_call: TRBV9; cdr3_aa: CASSPRAGQKDEKLFF
j_call: TRBJ2-5; v_call: TRBV7-2; cdr3_aa: CASSLWPPSGGAETQYF
j_call: TRBJ1-2; v_call: TRBV2; cdr3_aa: CASISRGLNYGYTF
j_call: TRBJ1-2; v_call: TRBV7-2; cdr3_aa: CASSRPGQGQGYTF
j_call: TRBJ2-1; v_call: TRBV3-1; cdr3_aa: CASSQDPVRLAGGNNEQFF
j_call: TRBJ1-1; v_call: TRBV7-2; cdr3_aa: CASIRDRARDTEAFF
j_call: TRBJ2-1; v_call: TRBV6-5; cdr3_aa: CASIMTSISLGNEQFF
j_call: TRBJ1-1; v_call: TRBV5-1; cdr3_aa: CASSPSHGTGGGEAFF